Shown below are 14 T cell receptor beta chains from a single sample sequenced in a study of blood T cell repertoires in COVID-19 (dated by TCRdb to the early 2020s). Preparation of the library involved the immunoSEQ multiplex PCR assay. TCRdb obtained this table from immuneACCESS and retained in-frame rearrangements with V and J assigned. These tables miss some clones; where compared with another copy, unresolved V genes account for less than half of the shortfall, and the remainder is unexplained. In all, the sample holds around 40,000 clones, and around 74% of those were seen once. The ten largest clones represent more than 20% of the sample. Sequencing was done on a sample of peripheral blood. These receptor sequences come from a man between 65 and 80 years old with acute or convalescent COVID-19.

The chain employs TRBV24-1 and TRBJ2-7, with TRBD2 as a possible D gene (5 bases). V gave up 4 bases and J gave up 6 bases, with 18 bases separating them. This CDR3 region has 15 residues. The germline CDR1 and CDR2 sequences are KGHDR and SFDVKD. The CDR3 bases are TGTGCCACCAGTGACCGACACGAAATTGCGGGCGAGCAGTACTTC. Its protein product is CATSDRHEIAGEQYF.

V and J are TRBV5-8 and TRBJ2-6; D unclear. Germline V lookup: CDR1 SGHTS, CDR2 YDEGEE. The CDR3 totals 15 residues. V lost 0 bases to trimming and J lost 1 base, with 5 bases between them. The CDR3 sequence: CASSLVISGANVLTF. For the CDR3, the DNA is TGTGCCAGCAGCTTGGTTATATCTGGGGCCAACGTCCTGACTTTC.

In nucleotides, the CDR3 is TGTGCCAGCAGCCCCTTCGGCGGTACTAGCACAGATACGCAGTATTTT. Protein sequence: CASSPFGGTSTDTQYF. The chain has TRBV3-1 (or the pseudogene TRBV3-2) and TRBJ2-3; D remains unclear. The CDR3 runs 16 residues. Germline V lookup: CDR1 LGHDT, CDR2 YNNKEL (reference sequence). V lost 4 bases and J lost 0, with 14 bases in between.

This clone was observed once. Mismatch with germline at one junction end may stem from a read error. V and J are TRBV7-7 and TRBJ1-2; 8 bases match TRBD1. Germline V gives CDR1 SSHAT, CDR2 FNYEAQ (reference sequence). CDR3 length: 16 residues. The DNA for the CDR3 is TGTGCTAGCAGTTCACCGGGACAGGAGGGCCCTTATGGCTACACCTTC. This codes for CASSSPGQEGPYGYTF.

The genes are TRBV5-1 and TRBJ1-2; D is perhaps TRBD1 (5 bases). The CDR3 contains 15 residues. Trimming shortened V by 4 bases and J by 0 bases, and 13 bases separated the two germline ends. CDR1 and CDR2 (germline): SGHRS, YFSETQ. The chain's CDR3 is CASSLSTATNYGYTF. The CDR3 bases are TGCGCCAGCAGCCTCTCGACAGCTACTAACTATGGCTACACCTTC.

By its share, this clone is medium-sized. The gene calls are TRBV20-1 and TRBJ2-7; D is possibly TRBD2 (6 bases). Germline CDR1 is DFQATT and CDR2 is SNEGSKA (reference sequence). Trimming took 5 bases from V and 7 from J, leaving 12 bases between them. The CDR3 is 11 amino acids. CDR3 sequence (DNA): TGCAGTGCTCCCGGAGGGCATGAGCAGTACTTC. Translated: CSAPGGHEQYF.

This clone has only a few counts. The chain links TRBV14 to TRBJ2-7; 8 positions match TRBD2. CDR3 length: 14 residues. CDR1 is SGHDN and CDR2 is FVKESK in the germline V gene. V shed 5 bases and J 0 bases; nucleotides not matched to a gene: 3. Here the CDR3 reads CASSSSGNSYEQYF. The CDR3 region has the DNA TGTGCCAGCAGCAGTAGCGGGAACTCCTACGAGCAGTACTTC.

The chain combines TRBV19 with TRBJ2-3; D is undetermined. Trimming pared 3 bases from V and 6 bases from J, leaving 10 bases between. CDR1 and CDR2 from the germline V gene are LNHDA and SQIVND (reference sequence). The CDR3 runs to 13 residues. The CDR3 sequence: CASSMGSLDTQYF. The CDR3 DNA follows: TGTGCCAGTAGTATGGGCTCCCTGGATACGCAGTATTTT.

The chain carries TRBV5-1 and TRBJ1-2; D unclear. V was trimmed by 0 bases and J by 2 bases, leaving 8 bases between them. Germline V gives CDR1 SGHRS, CDR2 YFSETQ. The CDR3 totals 14 residues. CDR3 in DNA: TGCGCCAGCAGCTTGGTACCGGTAAACTATGGCTACACCTTC. Its translation: CASSLVPVNYGYTF.

V gene TRBV7-3 combines with J gene TRBJ1-1; D uncertain. This CDR3 is 13 amino acids long. Trimming stripped 5 bases from V and 1 base from J, with 8 bases between. Germline CDR1 and CDR2: SGHTA and FQGTGA. CDR3 sequence reads: CASSANENTEAFF. The CDR3 DNA reads TGTGCCAGCAGCGCGAACGAGAACACTGAAGCTTTCTTT.

This chain connects TRBV19 to TRBJ1-4; D may be TRBD1 (6 bases). This CDR3 contains 17 residues. V lost 6 bases to trimming and J lost 8 bases, with 25 bases between them. The germline V gene has CDR1 LNHDA and CDR2 SQIVND (reference sequence). The CDR3 bases are TGTGCCAGTAGCCCCCCAGGGTACCTTGACAGGAGGGAAAAACTGTTTTTT. It translates to CASSPPGYLDRREKLFF. The full variable domain, in which reference TRBV19 and TRBJ1-4 provide the parts outside the CDR3, is DGGITQSPKYLFRKEGQNVTLSCEQNLNHDAMYWYRQDPGQGLRLIYYSQIVNDFQKGDIAEGYSVSREKKESFPLTVTSAQKNPTAFYLCASSPPGYLDRREKLFFGSGTQLSVL.

The rearrangement links TRBV19 to TRBJ1-4; 9 nucleotides agree with TRBD1. V lost 5 bases and J lost 8; bases outside the gene matches: 12. Germline CDR1 is LNHDA and CDR2 is SQIVND (reference sequence). The CDR3 loop spans 16 amino acids. CDR3 sequence (DNA): TGTGCCAGTAGTGGACTCCCGGGACAGGGTAGAGAAAAACTGTTTTTT. Its protein is CASSGLPGQGREKLFF.

The CDR3 DNA reads TGTGCCAGCAGTGGACTAGCGATCAATGAGCAGTTCTTC. Translating gives CASSGLAINEQFF. The genes are TRBV2 and TRBJ2-1; 8 bases are shared with TRBD2. The V segment lost 4 bases and the J segment 6 bases; nucleotides outside the gene matches: 2. The CDR3 consists of 13 residues. The germline V gene has CDR1 SNHLY and CDR2 FYNNEI.

J is TRBJ1-5 and V is TRBV12-5, with D possibly matching TRBD1 (6 bases). Germline assignment: CDR1 LGHNT and CDR2 FRNRAP. V lost 6 bases and J 7 bases, leaving 13 bases between the germline ends. CDR3 length: 13 amino acids. In nucleotides, the CDR3 is TGTGCTAGTGGGTGGGGGGGCCAACAGCCCCAGCATTTT. Residues: CASGWGGQQPQHF.